A single sample is the source of the 30 T cell receptor beta chains below, sequenced in a study of graft-versus-host responses after intestinal transplantation. These TCRs' antigens remain unknown. Clones were read by immunoSEQ multiplex PCR, and TCRdb kept only the in-frame ones, dropping some. The data hold some 110,000 clones, with more than 75% observed a single time. The specimen comprised unstimulated CD4+ T cells sorted from spleen or lymph node cells, sampled before intestinal transplant. Receptors originate from a human donor who received an intestinal transplant.

V usage is TRBV6-5 and J usage is TRBJ2-7; a weak D match, TRBD1 (5 bases). CDR1 and CDR2 from the germline V gene are MNHEY and SVGAGI. V was cut by 9 bases and J by 3 bases, with 9 bases left in between. The CDR3 totals 11 residues. CDR3 DNA: TGTGCCAGACAGGAGCACTACGAGCAGTACTTC. Its translation: CARQEHYEQYF.

The V call is TRBV5-1, the J call TRBJ1-2; 7 nucleotides agree with TRBD1. V was pared by 4 bases and J by 4 bases, with 10 bases of the junction left unmatched. Germline assignment: CDR1 SGHRS and CDR2 YFSETQ. The CDR3 sequence is 15 residues long. The CDR3 DNA is TGCGCCAGCAGCGTCCCGGGACAGCCGTCCTATGGCTACACCTTC. Translated, it gives CASSVPGQPSYGYTF.

J is TRBJ2-7 and V is TRBV11-2, with 9 bases fitting TRBD2. The CDR3 has 15 residues. Per germline, CDR1 SGHAT and CDR2 FQNNGV. V lost 3 bases, J lost 3 bases, and 6 bases stayed unmatched. The CDR3 reads CASSFAGRGGYEQYF. For the CDR3, the DNA is TGTGCCAGCAGCTTCGCGGGGCGGGGGGGCTACGAGCAGTACTTC. The variable domain in full, with the rest retrieved from reference TRBV11-2 and TRBJ2-7, is EAGVAQSPRYKIIEKRQSVAFWCNPISGHATLYWYQQILGQGPKLLIQFQNNGVVDDSQLPKDRFSAERLKGVDSTLKIQPAKLEDSAVYLCASSFAGRGGYEQYFGPGTRLTVT.

The chain recombines TRBV18 with TRBJ2-3, with 14 bases matching TRBD2. V shed 3 bases, J shed 1 base, and the junction held 3 bases outside the gene matches. There are 17 residues in the CDR3. Germline lookup yields CDR1 KGHSH and CDR2 LQKENI. The CDR3 DNA reads as TGTGCCAGCTCACCCCGGGGACTAGCGGGAGGCACAGATACGCAGTATTTT. Translated: CASSPRGLAGGTDTQYF. The full variable domain, its missing parts supplied by reference TRBV18 and TRBJ2-3, is NAGVMQNPRHLVRRRGQEARLRCSPMKGHSHVYWYRQLPEEGLKFMVYLQKENIIDESGMPKERFSAEFPKEGPSILRIQQVVRGDSAAYFCASSPRGLAGGTDTQYFGPGTRLTVL.

V usage is TRBV7-9 and J usage is TRBJ1-4, with D uncertain. CDR3 size: 14 residues. V lost 2 bases to trimming and J lost 11 bases, with 15 bases between them. Germline assignment: CDR1 SEHNR and CDR2 FQNEAQ (reference sequence). CDR3 in DNA: TGTGCCAGCAGCTTAAGTGGATCCGGCGGGAAACTGTTTTTT. Encoded protein: CASSLSGSGGKLFF.

The V gene is TRBV19, the J gene TRBJ1-2; TRBD1 is a possible D gene (5 bases). CDR3 length: 15 amino acids. V was shortened by 8 bases and J by 4 bases, with 20 bases between the two germline ends. Germline CDR1 reads LNHDA; CDR2 reads SQIVND (reference sequence). The DNA of the CDR3 is TGTGCCAGTGATGAAACAGGAGTTTGGAGCTATGGCTACACCTTC. It specifies CASDETGVWSYGYTF.

J is TRBJ2-7 and V is TRBV28; D uncertain. Germline V CDR1 and CDR2: MDHEN, SYDVKM. This CDR3 has 11 residues. V was shortened by 2 bases and J by 6 bases, with 5 bases between the two germline ends. The CDR3: CASSLGFEQYF. CDR3 sequence (DNA): TGTGCCAGCAGTTTAGGGTTCGAGCAGTACTTC.

This clone was counted a single time. The V gene is TRBV29-1, the J gene TRBJ2-1, with D possibly called TRBD1 or TRBD2 (5 bases each). Germline values: CDR1 SQVTM, CDR2 ANQGSEA. The CDR3 spans 13 residues. For the CDR3, the DNA is TGCAGTACTCTGGGGGAGTCCTACAATGAGCAGTTCTTC. Translated, it gives CSTLGESYNEQFF.

In its sample, this clone was seen once. V usage is TRBV29-1 and J usage is TRBJ2-1, with 9 bases lining up with TRBD2. The J segment lost 3 bases and the V segment lost 1 base, leaving 1 base of the junction unmatched. Germline assignment: CDR1 SQVTM and CDR2 ANQGSEA. This CDR3 spans 14 amino acids. This CDR3 reads CSVEGTSVYNEQFF. CDR3 DNA sequence: TGCAGCGTTGAAGGGACTAGCGTCTACAATGAGCAGTTCTTC.

The chain recombines TRBV11-2 with TRBJ2-7; D is unclear. V gave up 3 bases and J gave up 0 bases, with 3 bases separating them. The CDR3 sequence is 12 residues long. CDR1 and CDR2 from the germline V gene are SGHAT and FQNNGV. In DNA, the CDR3 is TGTGCCAGCAGCTTGAGCTCCTACGAGCAGTACTTC. It translates to CASSLSSYEQYF.

The rearrangement links TRBV9 to TRBJ2-3, with unresolved D. Germline loops: CDR1 SGDLS, CDR2 YYNGEE. The CDR3 consists of 15 residues. V was clipped by 4 bases and J by 2 bases, with 14 bases between them. The CDR3 DNA reads as TGTGCCAGCAGCCAGAGACCAGGTAACACAGATACGCAGTATTTT. Translation gives CASSQRPGNTDTQYF.

The chain combines TRBV5-1 with TRBJ2-1; D remains ambiguous. The V end lost 0 bases, the J end lost 3 bases, and 10 bases lay between the germline ends. The CDR3 covers 15 residues. Germline CDR1 reads SGHRS; CDR2 reads YFSETQ. CDR3 DNA: TGCGCCAGCAGCTTGGGTTGGGCCGACTACAATGAGCAGTTCTTC. This translates into CASSLGWADYNEQFF.

The chain is built from TRBV5-4 and TRBJ2-1, with 8 bases that match TRBD2. CDR3 length: 15 amino acids. Germline V gene data show CDR1 as SGHNT and CDR2 as YYREEE (reference sequence). Losses at the gene ends were 0 bases for V and 4 bases for J; bases not matched to a gene: 3. In DNA form, the CDR3 reads TGTGCCAGCAGCTTGGGAGCGGGGGTATACAATGAGCAGTTCTTC. Encoded protein: CASSLGAGVYNEQFF.

This chain connects TRBV5-6 to TRBJ2-3, with 10 bases identical to TRBD2. V shed 1 base and J 6 bases; nucleotides not matched to a gene: 8. Per germline, CDR1 SGHDT and CDR2 YYEEEE. This CDR3 contains 16 residues. The CDR3 DNA is TGTGCCAGCAGCTTGTACAGCGGGAGGGCCAGTGATACGCAGTATTTT. Its protein is CASSLYSGRASDTQYF.

The V gene is TRBV4-2, the J gene TRBJ1-2; D uncertain. V lost 0 bases and J lost 8, with 10 bases in between. Looked up from germline, CDR1 is LGHNA and CDR2 is YNFKEQ. The CDR3 length is 13 residues. The CDR3 nucleotides read TGTGCCAGCAGCCAAGACCGCGGCGGGGGCTACACCTTC. Translating gives CASSQDRGGGYTF.

The V and J genes are TRBV6-1 and TRBJ2-3; 7 positions agree with TRBD2. V was clipped by 4 bases and J by 3 bases; unmatched bases: 1. Germline CDR1 is MNHNS and CDR2 is SASEGT. The CDR3 extends over 13 amino acids. The CDR3 spells CASSGTRTDTQYF. The CDR3 bases are TGTGCCAGCAGTGGGACTAGAACAGATACGCAGTATTTT.

The CDR3 bases are TGTGCCAGCAGTCAACAGGGGTTGGGAGAGACCCAGTACTTC. Translating gives CASSQQGLGETQYF. The V and J genes are TRBV5-6 and TRBJ2-5; 7 bases match TRBD1. V lost 5 bases to trimming and J lost 4 bases; unmatched junction nucleotides: 8. Germline CDR1 and CDR2: SGHDT and YYEEEE. This CDR3 has 14 residues.

This clone was found once. The rearrangement links TRBV6-5 to TRBJ2-7, with D perhaps matching TRBD2 (5 bases). Germline lookup yields CDR1 MNHEY and CDR2 SVGAGI. The CDR3 is made up of 14 amino acids. V was trimmed by 2 bases and J by 3 bases, leaving 11 bases between them. This chain's CDR3 is CASSYLGSRYEQYF. CDR3 DNA sequence: TGTGCCAGCAGTTACCTGGGGAGTCGCTACGAGCAGTACTTC.

This chain links TRBV18 with TRBJ1-5, with unresolved D. The CDR3 contains 13 residues. CDR1 is KGHSH, CDR2 LQKENI, per germline. V lost 4 bases, J lost 6 bases, and 10 bases lay in between. The CDR3 spells CASSHGRGQPQHF. CDR3 sequence (DNA): TGTGCCAGCTCACACGGACGGGGTCAGCCCCAGCATTTT.

The chain couples TRBV9 to TRBJ2-5; possibly TRBD1 for D (6 bases). CDR1 SGDLS and CDR2 YYNGEE come from the germline V gene. Trimming pared 0 bases from V and 3 bases from J, leaving 12 bases between. The CDR3 loop spans 15 amino acids. This chain's CDR3 is CASSVGGTTEETQYF. DNA for the CDR3: TGTGCCAGCAGCGTAGGTGGGACAACCGAAGAGACCCAGTACTTC.

A single count supports this clone. V and J are TRBV5-1 and TRBJ2-7; D is undetermined. Germline CDR1 is SGHRS and CDR2 is YFSETQ. This CDR3 is built from 14 residues. With 0 bases removed from V and 2 bases from J, the gap between germline ends came to 9 bases. This chain's CDR3 is CASSLAGQAYEQYF. Written as DNA, the CDR3 is TGCGCCAGCAGCTTGGCCGGCCAGGCCTACGAGCAGTACTTC.

This sequence joins TRBV7-3 and TRBJ2-2, with 7 bases identical to TRBD1. Trimming cost V 8 bases and J 6 bases; bases outside gene matches: 3. The CDR3 runs 12 residues. The germline V gene encodes CDR1 SGHTA and CDR2 FQGTGA. The CDR3 sequence is CASGTGAGELFF. The CDR3 nucleotides read TGTGCCAGCGGAACAGGGGCCGGGGAGCTGTTTTTT. The variable domain in full, completed from reference TRBV7-3 and TRBJ2-2, reads GAGVSQTPSNKVTEKGKYVELRCDPISGHTALYWYRQSLGQGPEFLIYFQGTGAADDSGLPNDRFFAVRPEGSVSTLKIQRTERGDSAVYLCASGTGAGELFFGEGSRLTVL.

V usage is TRBV10-2 and J usage is TRBJ1-1; D is unresolved. This CDR3 is 14 amino acids long. Germline CDR1 is WSHSY and CDR2 is SAAADI. Between the trimmed V and J ends, which lost 7 bases and 3 bases, there was a span of 15 bases. The CDR3 sequence is CASTELGWDTEAFF. The DNA of the CDR3 is TGCGCCAGCACCGAACTGGGGTGGGACACTGAAGCTTTCTTT.

This clone was counted once. The rearrangement uses TRBV10-3 and TRBJ2-7; 11 bases are shared with TRBD2. V shed 6 bases, J shed 2 bases, and the junction held 3 bases outside the gene matches. CDR1 is ENHRY and CDR2 is SYGVKD in the germline V gene. CDR3 length: 14 residues. The CDR3 bases are TGTGCCATCAGCCCGGGACTAGCGGCCTACGAGCAGTACTTC. Translated: CAISPGLAAYEQYF.

The rearrangement links TRBV19 to TRBJ2-7; maybe TRBD1 (5 bases). Germline V CDR1 and CDR2: LNHDA, SQIVND (reference sequence). The CDR3 length is 14 residues. Trimming took off 3 bases at V and 5 bases at J, with 14 bases between the two ends. In DNA form, the CDR3 reads TGTGCCAGTAGTATCCCAGGGTCCGTCAACGAGCAGTACTTC. This translates into CASSIPGSVNEQYF. Based on the CDR3 plus reference TRBV19 and TRBJ2-7, the full variable domain is DGGITQSPKYLFRKEGQNVTLSCEQNLNHDAMYWYRQDPGQGLRLIYYSQIVNDFQKGDIAEGYSVSREKKESFPLTVTSAQKNPTAFYLCASSIPGSVNEQYFGPGTRLTVT.

This sequence joins TRBV5-4 and TRBJ2-7; 8 bases fit TRBD2. Germline V gives CDR1 SGHNT, CDR2 YYREEE (reference sequence). The CDR3 has 17 residues. The J segment lost 4 bases and the V segment lost 3 bases, leaving 15 bases of the junction unmatched. CDR3 sequence (DNA): TGTGCCAGCAGCTCGGCCGGGGGGGGACTCGGAATATACGAGCAGTACTTC. This translates into CASSSAGGGLGIYEQYF.

V is TRBV29-1 and J is TRBJ2-7; TRBD1 aligns across 7 bases. Germline CDR1 and CDR2: SQVTM and ANQGSEA. J gave up 3 bases and V 4 bases, and 3 bases lay outside the gene matches. The length of the CDR3 is 12 residues. The CDR3 loop is CSVGRDSYEQYF. DNA for the CDR3: TGCAGCGTTGGTCGGGACAGCTACGAGCAGTACTTC.

This chain uses TRBV18 with TRBJ1-2; D call uncertain. Germline assignment: CDR1 KGHSH and CDR2 LQKENI. V was cut by 0 bases and J by 1 base, with 9 bases left in between. This CDR3 comprises 15 residues. As DNA, the CDR3 is TGTGCCAGCTCACCACCGAGCGGGCGTAACTATGGCTACACCTTC. Amino acids: CASSPPSGRNYGYTF.

The chain links TRBV6-5 to TRBJ2-3, with D unresolved. Between the trimmed V and J ends, which lost 7 bases and 0 bases, there was a span of 14 bases. Germline V gives CDR1 MNHEY, CDR2 SVGAGI. CDR3 length: 15 residues. The CDR3 reads CASTRSGTSTDTQYF. The CDR3, as DNA: TGTGCCAGCACCCGTAGTGGAACTAGCACAGATACGCAGTATTTT.

This chain connects TRBV2 to TRBJ1-1, with D uncertain. CDR3 size: 15 residues. V shed 3 bases and J shed 0 bases, with 11 bases lying between them. From germline, CDR1 is SNHLY and CDR2 FYNNEI. The CDR3 DNA is TGTGCCAGCAGTGAGTCGGAGCTCTTGAACACTGAAGCTTTCTTT. Protein sequence: CASSESELLNTEAFF.